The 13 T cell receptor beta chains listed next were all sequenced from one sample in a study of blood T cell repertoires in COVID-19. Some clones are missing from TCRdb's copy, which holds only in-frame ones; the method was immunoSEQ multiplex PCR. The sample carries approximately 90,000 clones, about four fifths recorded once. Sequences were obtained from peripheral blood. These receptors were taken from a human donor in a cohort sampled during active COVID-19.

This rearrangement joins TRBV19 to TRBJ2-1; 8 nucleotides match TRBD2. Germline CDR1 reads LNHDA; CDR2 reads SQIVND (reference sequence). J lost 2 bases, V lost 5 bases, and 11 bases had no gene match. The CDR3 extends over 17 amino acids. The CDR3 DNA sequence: TGTGCCAGTAGTCCCACTACCACGGGAGGGCCCTACAATGAGCAGTTCTTC. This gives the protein CASSPTTTGGPYNEQFF.

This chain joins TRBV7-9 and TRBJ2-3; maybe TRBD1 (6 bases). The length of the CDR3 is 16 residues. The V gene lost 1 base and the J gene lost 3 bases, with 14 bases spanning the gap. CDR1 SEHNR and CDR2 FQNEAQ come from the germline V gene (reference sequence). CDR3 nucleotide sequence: TGTGCCAGCAGCTTAGATCTACAGGGATGGACAGATACGCAGTATTTT. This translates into CASSLDLQGWTDTQYF.

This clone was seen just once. Written as DNA, the CDR3 is TGTGCCAGCAGTTTGGCGGGGATCACCGGGGAGCTGTTTTTT. It specifies CASSLAGITGELFF. V gene TRBV28 combines with J gene TRBJ2-2; D might be TRBD2 (6 bases). The length of the CDR3 is 14 residues. In germline, CDR1 is MDHEN, CDR2 SYDVKM. Trimming took 3 bases from V and 4 from J, leaving 9 bases between them.

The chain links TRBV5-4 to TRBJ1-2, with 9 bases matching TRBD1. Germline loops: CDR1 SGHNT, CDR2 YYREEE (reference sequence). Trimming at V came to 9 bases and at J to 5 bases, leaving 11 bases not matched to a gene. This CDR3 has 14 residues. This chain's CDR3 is CATTTGQGNYGYTF. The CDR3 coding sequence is TGTGCCACTACGACGGGACAGGGCAATTATGGCTACACCTTC.

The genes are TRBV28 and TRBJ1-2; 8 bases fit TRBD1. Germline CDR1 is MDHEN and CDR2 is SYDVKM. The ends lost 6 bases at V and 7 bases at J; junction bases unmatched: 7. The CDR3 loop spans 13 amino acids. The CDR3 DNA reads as TGTGCCAGCAGCCTCAGGGGGCTTGGTGGCTACACCTTC. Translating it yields CASSLRGLGGYTF.

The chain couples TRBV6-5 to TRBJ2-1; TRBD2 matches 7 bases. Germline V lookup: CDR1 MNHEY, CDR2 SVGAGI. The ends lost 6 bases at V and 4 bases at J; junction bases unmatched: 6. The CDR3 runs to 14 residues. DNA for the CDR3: TGTGCCAGCAGGGGGGGGGAGTCGTACAATGAGCAGTTCTTC. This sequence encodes CASRGGESYNEQFF.

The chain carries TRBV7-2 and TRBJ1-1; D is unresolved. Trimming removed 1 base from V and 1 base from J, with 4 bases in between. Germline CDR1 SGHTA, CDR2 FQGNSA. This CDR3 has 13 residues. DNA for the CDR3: TGTGCCAGCAGCTTAGACAGGAACACTGAAGCTTTCTTT. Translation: CASSLDRNTEAFF.

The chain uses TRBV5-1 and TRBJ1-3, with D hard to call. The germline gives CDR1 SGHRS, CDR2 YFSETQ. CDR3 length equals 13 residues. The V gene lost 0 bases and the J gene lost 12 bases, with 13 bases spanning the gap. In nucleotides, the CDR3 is TGCGCCAGCAGCTTGGATCGGGAAACAAACATATATTTT. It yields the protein CASSLDRETNIYF.

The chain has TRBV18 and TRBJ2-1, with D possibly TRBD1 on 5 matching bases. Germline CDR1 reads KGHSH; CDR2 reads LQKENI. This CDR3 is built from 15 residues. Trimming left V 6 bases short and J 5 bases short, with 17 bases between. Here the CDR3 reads CASSTTGPYNNEQFF. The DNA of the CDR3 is TGTGCCAGCTCCACCACAGGACCCTATAACAATGAGCAGTTCTTC.

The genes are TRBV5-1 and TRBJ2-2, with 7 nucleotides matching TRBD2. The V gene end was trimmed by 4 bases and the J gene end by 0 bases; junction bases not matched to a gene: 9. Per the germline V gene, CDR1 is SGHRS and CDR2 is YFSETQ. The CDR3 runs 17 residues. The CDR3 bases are TGCGCCAGCAGCGGGGGGGACGGAGCAGCGAACACCGGGGAGCTGTTTTTT. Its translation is CASSGGDGAANTGELFF. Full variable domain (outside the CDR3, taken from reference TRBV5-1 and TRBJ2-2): KAGVTQTPRYLIKTRGQQVTLSCSPISGHRSVSWYQQTPGQGLQFLFEYFSETQRNKGNFPGRFSGRQFSNSRSEMNVSTLELGDSALYLCASSGGDGAANTGELFFGEGSRLTVL.

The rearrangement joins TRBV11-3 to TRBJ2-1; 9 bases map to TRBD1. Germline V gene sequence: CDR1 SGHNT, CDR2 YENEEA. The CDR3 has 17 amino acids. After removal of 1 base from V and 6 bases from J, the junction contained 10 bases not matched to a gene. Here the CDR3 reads CASSLASGTGLGNEQFF. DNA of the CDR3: TGTGCCAGCAGCTTAGCATCTGGGACAGGGCTCGGCAATGAGCAGTTCTTC. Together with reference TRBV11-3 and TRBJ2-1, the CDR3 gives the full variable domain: EAGVVQSPRYKIIEKKQPVAFWCNPISGHNTLYWYLQNLGQGPELLIRYENEEAVDDSQLPKDRFSAERLKGVDSTLKIQPAELGDSAVYLCASSLASGTGLGNEQFFGPGTRLTVL.

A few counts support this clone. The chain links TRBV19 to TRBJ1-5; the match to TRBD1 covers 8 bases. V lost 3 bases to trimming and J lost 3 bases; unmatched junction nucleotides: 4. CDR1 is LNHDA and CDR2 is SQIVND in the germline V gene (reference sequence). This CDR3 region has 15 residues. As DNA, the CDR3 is TGTGCCAGTAGTATTCCGGACAGGGACAATCAGCCCCAGCATTTT. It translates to CASSIPDRDNQPQHF. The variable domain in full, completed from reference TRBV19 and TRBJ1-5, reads DGGITQSPKYLFRKEGQNVTLSCEQNLNHDAMYWYRQDPGQGLRLIYYSQIVNDFQKGDIAEGYSVSREKKESFPLTVTSAQKNPTAFYLCASSIPDRDNQPQHFGDGTRLSIL.

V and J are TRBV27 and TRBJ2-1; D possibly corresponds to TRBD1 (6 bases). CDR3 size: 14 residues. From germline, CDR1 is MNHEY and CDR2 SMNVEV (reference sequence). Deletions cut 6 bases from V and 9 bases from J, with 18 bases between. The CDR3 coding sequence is TGTGCCAGCAGAATAACTTCGACAGGTAGTGAGCAGTTCTTC. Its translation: CASRITSTGSEQFF.